This T cell receptor beta chain was found in a study of blood T cell repertoires in COVID-19. Trimming cost V 9 bases and J 0 bases, with 6 bases left between them. CDR1 and CDR2 from the germline V gene are MDHEN and SYDVKM. The CDR3 is made up of 12 amino acids. Comments on this clone: The same CDR3 arises from other DNA sequences in this sample as well.

Using immunoSEQ multiplex PCR, the repertoire was profiled, and TCRdb retains in-frame clones only, with some absent. The sample has about 500,000 clones, roughly nine tenths seen once; the top ten hold 7.8%. The sequencing input was peripheral blood. This TCR was sampled from a woman in her 50s with COVID-19, enrolled during active disease. This chain links TRBV28 with TRBJ1-5; D gene ambiguous. The CDR3 coding sequence is TGTGCCAGTAGATATAGCAATCAGCCCCAGCATTTT. Translating gives CASRYSNQPQHF.